This T cell receptor beta chain was documented in a study of cytomegalovirus exposure and HLA in healthy donors. General study points: Analyses of presence and absence presupposed an approximately uniform sequencing depth across donors.

The PCR was carried out with 60 Vbeta primers and 13 Jbeta primers. Some clones are missing from TCRdb's copy, which holds only in-frame ones; the method was immunoSEQ multiplex PCR. The repertoire holds around 110,000 clones, with 81% as singletons. Germline loops: CDR1 SGHTA, CDR2 FQGNSA. The ends lost 4 bases at V and 6 bases at J; junction bases unmatched: 3. This CDR3 is built from 13 residues. As concerns this clone: Its specificity is not known. The sample has other DNA sequences that encode this CDR3 too.

The specimen was PBMCs. The chain couples TRBV7-2 to TRBJ1-5, with 7 bases aligning to TRBD1. This receptor was taken from a young woman in good health and CMV-seronegative. CDR3 residues: CASSYRGGQPQHF. The DNA for the CDR3 is TGTGCCAGCAGCTACAGGGGTGGTCAGCCCCAGCATTTT.